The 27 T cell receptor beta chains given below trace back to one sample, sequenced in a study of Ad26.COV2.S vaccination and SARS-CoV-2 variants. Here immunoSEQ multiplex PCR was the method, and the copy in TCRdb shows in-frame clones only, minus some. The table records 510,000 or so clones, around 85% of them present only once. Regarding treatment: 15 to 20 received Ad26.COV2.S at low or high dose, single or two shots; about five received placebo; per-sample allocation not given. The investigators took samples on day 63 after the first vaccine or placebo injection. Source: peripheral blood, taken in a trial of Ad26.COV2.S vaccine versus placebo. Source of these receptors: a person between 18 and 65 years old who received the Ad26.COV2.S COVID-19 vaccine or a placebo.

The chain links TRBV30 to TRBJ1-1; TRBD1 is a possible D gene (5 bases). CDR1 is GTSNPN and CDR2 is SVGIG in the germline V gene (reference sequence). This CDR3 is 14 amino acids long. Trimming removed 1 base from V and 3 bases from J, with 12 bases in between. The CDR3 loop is CAWSAPGRDTEAFF. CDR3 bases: TGTGCCTGGAGTGCCCCCGGCAGGGACACTGAAGCTTTCTTT.

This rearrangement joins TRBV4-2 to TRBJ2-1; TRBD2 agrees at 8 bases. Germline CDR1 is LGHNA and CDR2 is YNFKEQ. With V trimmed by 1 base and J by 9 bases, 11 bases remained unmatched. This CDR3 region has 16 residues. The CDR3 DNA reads TGTGCCAGCAGCCAAGGGCCAGCGGGAGAGGCGCCTGAGCAGTTCTTC. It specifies CASSQGPAGEAPEQFF.

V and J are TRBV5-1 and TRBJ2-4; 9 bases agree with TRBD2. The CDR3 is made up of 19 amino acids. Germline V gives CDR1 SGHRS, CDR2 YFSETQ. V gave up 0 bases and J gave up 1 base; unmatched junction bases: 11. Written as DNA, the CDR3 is TGCGCCAGCAGCTTGGGGGTCCTGGCGGGAGGGCCGGCCAAAAACATTCAGTACTTC. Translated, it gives CASSLGVLAGGPAKNIQYF.

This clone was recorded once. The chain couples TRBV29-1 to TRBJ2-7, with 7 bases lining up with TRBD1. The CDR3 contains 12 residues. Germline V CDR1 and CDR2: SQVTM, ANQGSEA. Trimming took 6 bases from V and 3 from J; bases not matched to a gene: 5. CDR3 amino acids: CSVRRDSYEQYF. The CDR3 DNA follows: TGCAGCGTGCGACGGGACAGCTACGAGCAGTACTTC.

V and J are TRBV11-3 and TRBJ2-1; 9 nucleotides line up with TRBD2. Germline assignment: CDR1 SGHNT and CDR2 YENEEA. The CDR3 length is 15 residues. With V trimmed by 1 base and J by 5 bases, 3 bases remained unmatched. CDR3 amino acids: CASSLVGTSNNEQFF. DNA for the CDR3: TGTGCCAGCAGCTTAGTAGGGACTAGCAACAATGAGCAGTTCTTC.

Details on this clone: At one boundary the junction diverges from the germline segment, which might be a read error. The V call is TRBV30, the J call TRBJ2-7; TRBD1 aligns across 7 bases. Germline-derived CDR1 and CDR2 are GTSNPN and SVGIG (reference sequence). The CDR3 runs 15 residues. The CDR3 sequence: CAWRPSRDRVYGQYF. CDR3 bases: TGTGCCTGGAGACCGAGCCGGGACAGAGTCTACGGGCAGTACTTC.

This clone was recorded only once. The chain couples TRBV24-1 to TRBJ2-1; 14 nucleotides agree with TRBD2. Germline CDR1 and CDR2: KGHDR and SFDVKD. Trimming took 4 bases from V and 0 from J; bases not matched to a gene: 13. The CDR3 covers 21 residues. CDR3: CATSELPGTSGSRSSYNEQFF. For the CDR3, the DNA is TGTGCCACCAGTGAGCTCCCCGGGACTAGCGGGAGTAGGAGCTCCTACAATGAGCAGTTCTTC.

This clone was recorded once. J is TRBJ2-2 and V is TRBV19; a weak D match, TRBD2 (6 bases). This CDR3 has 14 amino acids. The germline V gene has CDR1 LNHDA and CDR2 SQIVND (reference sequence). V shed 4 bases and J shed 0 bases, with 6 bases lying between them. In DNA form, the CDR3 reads TGTGCCAGTAGTAGCGGGACGAACACCGGGGAGCTGTTTTTT. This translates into CASSSGTNTGELFF.

DNA of the CDR3: TGCAGTGCTAGTCTTACCGCTAGCGGACTGGAGCAGTACTTC. Translated, it gives CSASLTASGLEQYF. The chain is built from TRBV20-1 and TRBJ2-7; 7 bases match TRBD2. V lost 3 bases and J lost 7; bases outside the gene matches: 12. The germline V gene has CDR1 DFQATT and CDR2 SNEGSKA (reference sequence). The CDR3 loop spans 14 amino acids.

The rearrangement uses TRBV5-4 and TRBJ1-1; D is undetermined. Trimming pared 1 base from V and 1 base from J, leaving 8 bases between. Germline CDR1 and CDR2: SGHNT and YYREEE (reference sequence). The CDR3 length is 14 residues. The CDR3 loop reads CASSLRAKNTEAFF. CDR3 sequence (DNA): TGTGCCAGCAGCTTGAGGGCGAAGAACACTGAAGCTTTCTTT.

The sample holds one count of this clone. The CDR3 here is CASSSTGIHQFF. CDR3 DNA sequence: TGTGCCAGCAGCTCGACAGGGATTCACCAGTTCTTC. V usage is TRBV7-9 and J usage is TRBJ2-1; 7 nucleotides align to TRBD1. The CDR3 spans 12 residues. The V gene's germline CDR1 is SEHNR and CDR2 FQNEAQ (reference sequence). J lost 13 bases, V lost 4 bases, and 7 bases had no gene match.

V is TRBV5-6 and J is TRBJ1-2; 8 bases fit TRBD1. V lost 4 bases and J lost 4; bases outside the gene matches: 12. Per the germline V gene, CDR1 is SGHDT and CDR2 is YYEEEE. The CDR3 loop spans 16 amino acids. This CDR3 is CASSRNMDRVSYGYTF. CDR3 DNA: TGTGCCAGCAGCCGTAACATGGACAGGGTTAGCTATGGCTACACCTTC.

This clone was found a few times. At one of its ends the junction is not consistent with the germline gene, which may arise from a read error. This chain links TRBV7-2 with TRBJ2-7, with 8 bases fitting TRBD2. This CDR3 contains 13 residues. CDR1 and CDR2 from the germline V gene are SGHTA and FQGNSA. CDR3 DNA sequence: TGTGCCAGCAGCTTATCACCAGCGGGAGATCGTCACTTC. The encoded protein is CASSLSPAGDRHF.

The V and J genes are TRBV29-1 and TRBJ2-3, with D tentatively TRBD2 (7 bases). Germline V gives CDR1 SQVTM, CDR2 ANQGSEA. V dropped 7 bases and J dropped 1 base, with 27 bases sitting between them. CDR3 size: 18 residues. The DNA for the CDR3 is TGCAGCGCCTGGGGGCCCAGGCGGGGGAAGGTTGGCACAGATACGCAGTATTTT. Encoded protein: CSAWGPRRGKVGTDTQYF.

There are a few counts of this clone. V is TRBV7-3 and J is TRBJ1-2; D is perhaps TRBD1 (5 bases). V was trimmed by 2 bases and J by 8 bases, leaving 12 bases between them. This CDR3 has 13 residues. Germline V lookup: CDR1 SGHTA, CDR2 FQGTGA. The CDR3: CASSLAGAYGYTF. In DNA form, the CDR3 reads TGTGCCAGCAGCTTAGCTGGGGCCTACGGCTACACCTTC.

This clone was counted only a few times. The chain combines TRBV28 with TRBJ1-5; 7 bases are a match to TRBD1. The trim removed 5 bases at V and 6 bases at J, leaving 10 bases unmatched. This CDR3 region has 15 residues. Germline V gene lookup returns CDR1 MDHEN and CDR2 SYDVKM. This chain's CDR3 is CASSTPTGLGQPQHF. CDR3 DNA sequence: TGTGCCAGCAGTACCCCGACAGGGTTGGGTCAGCCCCAGCATTTT.

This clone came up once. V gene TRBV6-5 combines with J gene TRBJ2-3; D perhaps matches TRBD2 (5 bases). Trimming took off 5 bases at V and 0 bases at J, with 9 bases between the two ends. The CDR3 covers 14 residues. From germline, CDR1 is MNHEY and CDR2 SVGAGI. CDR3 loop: CASSRRTSTDTQYF. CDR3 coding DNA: TGTGCCAGCAGTAGGAGGACTAGCACAGATACGCAGTATTTT.

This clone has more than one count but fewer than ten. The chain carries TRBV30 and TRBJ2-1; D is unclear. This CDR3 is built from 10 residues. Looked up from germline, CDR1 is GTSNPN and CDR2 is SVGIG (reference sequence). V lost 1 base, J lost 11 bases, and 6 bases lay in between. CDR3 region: CAWSGPKQFF. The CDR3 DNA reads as TGTGCCTGGAGTGGACCCAAGCAGTTCTTC.

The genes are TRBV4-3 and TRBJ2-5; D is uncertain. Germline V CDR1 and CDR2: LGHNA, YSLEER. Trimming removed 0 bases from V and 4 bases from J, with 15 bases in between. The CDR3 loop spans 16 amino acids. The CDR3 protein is CASSQELSAGGETQYF. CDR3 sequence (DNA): TGCGCCAGCAGCCAAGAATTGTCGGCAGGCGGAGAGACCCAGTACTTC.

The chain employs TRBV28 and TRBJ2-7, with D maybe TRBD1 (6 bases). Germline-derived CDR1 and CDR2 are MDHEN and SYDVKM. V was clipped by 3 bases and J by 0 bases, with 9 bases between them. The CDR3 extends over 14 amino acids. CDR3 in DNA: TGTGCCAGCAGTTTGGGACAACACTCCTACGAGCAGTACTTC. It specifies CASSLGQHSYEQYF.

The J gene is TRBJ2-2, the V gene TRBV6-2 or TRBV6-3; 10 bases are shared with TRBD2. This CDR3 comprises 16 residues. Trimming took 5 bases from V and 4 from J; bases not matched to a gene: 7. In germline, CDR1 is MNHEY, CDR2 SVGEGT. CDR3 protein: CASSPRTSGFTGELFF. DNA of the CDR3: TGTGCCAGCAGTCCACGGACTAGCGGCTTCACCGGGGAGCTGTTTTTT.

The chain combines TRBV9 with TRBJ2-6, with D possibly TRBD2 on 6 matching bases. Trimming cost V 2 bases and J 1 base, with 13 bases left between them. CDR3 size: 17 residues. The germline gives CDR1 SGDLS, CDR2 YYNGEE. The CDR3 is CASSVMGGLSGANVLTF. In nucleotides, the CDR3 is TGTGCCAGCAGCGTGATGGGGGGTCTTTCTGGGGCCAACGTCCTGACTTTC.

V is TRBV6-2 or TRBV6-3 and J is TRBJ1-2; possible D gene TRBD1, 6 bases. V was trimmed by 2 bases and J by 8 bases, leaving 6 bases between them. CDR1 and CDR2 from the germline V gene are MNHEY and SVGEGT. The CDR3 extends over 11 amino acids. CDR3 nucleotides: TGTGCCAGCAGTTACGGACAGGGCTACACCTTC. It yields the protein CASSYGQGYTF.

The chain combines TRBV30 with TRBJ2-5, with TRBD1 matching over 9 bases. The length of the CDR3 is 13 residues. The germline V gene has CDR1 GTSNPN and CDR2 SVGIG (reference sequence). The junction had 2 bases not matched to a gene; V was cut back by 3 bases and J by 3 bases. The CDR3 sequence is CAWRDRGEETQYF. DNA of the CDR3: TGTGCCTGGAGAGACAGGGGGGAAGAGACCCAGTACTTC.

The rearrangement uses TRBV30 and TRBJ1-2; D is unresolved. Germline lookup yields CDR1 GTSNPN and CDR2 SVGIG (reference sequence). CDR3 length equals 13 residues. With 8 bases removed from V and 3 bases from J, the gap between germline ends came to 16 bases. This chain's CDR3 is CARRSPWDYGYTF. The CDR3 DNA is TGTGCCCGGCGGTCGCCCTGGGACTATGGCTACACCTTC.

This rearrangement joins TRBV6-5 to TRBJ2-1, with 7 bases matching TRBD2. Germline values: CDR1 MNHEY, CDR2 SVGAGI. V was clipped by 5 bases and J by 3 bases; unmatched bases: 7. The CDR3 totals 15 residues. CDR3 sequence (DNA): TGTGCCAGCAGTCCCCGGACTAGTAACTACAATGAGCAGTTCTTC. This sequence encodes CASSPRTSNYNEQFF.

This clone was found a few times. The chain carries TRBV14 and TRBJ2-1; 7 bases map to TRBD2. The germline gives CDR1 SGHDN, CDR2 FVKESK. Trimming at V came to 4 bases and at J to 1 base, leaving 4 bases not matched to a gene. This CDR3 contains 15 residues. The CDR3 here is CASSPLAFSYNEQFF. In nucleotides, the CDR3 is TGTGCCAGCAGCCCACTAGCGTTTTCCTACAATGAGCAGTTCTTC. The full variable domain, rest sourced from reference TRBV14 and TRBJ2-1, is EAGVTQFPSHSVIEKGQTVTLRCDPISGHDNLYWYRRVMGKEIKFLLHFVKESKQDESGMPNNRFLAERTGGTYSTLKVQPAELEDSGVYFCASSPLAFSYNEQFFGPGTRLTVL.